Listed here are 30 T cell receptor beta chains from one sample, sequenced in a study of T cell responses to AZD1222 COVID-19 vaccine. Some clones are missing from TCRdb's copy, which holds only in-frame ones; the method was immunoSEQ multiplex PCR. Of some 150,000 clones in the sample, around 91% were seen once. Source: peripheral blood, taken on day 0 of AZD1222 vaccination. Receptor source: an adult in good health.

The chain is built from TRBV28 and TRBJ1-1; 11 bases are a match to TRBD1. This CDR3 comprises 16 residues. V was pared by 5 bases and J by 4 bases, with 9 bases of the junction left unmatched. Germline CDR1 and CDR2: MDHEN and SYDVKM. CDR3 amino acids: CASSTGQGAGSTEAFF. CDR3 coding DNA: TGTGCCAGCAGTACCGGACAGGGGGCGGGTAGCACTGAAGCTTTCTTT.

In DNA, the CDR3 is TGTGCCAGCATGGGGACAGGCTCTGGAAACACCATATATTTT. It encodes CASMGTGSGNTIYF. The chain combines TRBV6-5 with TRBJ1-3; 8 bases match TRBD1. The CDR3 extends over 14 amino acids. Germline CDR1 MNHEY, CDR2 SVGAGI. The V segment lost 7 bases and the J segment 0 bases; nucleotides outside the gene matches: 2.

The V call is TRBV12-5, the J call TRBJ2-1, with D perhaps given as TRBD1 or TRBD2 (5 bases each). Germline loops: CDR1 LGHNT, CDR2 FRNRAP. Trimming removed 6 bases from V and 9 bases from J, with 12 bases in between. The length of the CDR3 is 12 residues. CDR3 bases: TGTGCTAGTGGAGGGGAGATCGGTGAGCAGTTCTTC. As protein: CASGGEIGEQFF.

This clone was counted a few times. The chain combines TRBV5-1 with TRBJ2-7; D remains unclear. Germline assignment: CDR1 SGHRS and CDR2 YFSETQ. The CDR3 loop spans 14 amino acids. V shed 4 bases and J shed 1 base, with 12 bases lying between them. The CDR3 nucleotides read TGCGCCAGCAGCACAATCTATCCGTCCTACGAGCAGTACTTC. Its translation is CASSTIYPSYEQYF.

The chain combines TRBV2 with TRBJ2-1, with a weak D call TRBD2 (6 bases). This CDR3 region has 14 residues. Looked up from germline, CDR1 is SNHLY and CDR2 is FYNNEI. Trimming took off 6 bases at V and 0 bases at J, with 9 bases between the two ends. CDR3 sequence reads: CASRTTSSYNEQFF. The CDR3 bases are TGTGCCAGCAGGACGACTAGCTCCTACAATGAGCAGTTCTTC. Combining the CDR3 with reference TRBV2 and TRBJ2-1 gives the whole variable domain EPEVTQTPSHQVTQMGQEVILRCVPISNHLYFYWYRQILGQKVEFLVSFYNNEISEKSEIFDDQFSVERPDGSNFTLKIRSTKLEDSAMYFCASRTTSSYNEQFFGPGTRLTVL.

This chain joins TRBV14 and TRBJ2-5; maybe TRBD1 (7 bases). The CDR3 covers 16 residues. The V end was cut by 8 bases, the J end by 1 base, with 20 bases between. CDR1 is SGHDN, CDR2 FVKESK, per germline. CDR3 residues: CASSAGQLRTQETQYF. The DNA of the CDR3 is TGTGCCAGCTCCGCGGGACAGCTTAGAACCCAAGAGACCCAGTACTTC.

The CDR3 is CASRTGGETQYF. As DNA, the CDR3 is TGTGCCAGCAGGACAGGGGGGGAGACCCAGTACTTC. J is TRBJ2-5 and V is TRBV12-3 or TRBV12-4; 9 nucleotides match TRBD1. The junction had 1 base not matched to a gene; V was cut back by 6 bases and J by 5 bases. This CDR3 has 12 amino acids.

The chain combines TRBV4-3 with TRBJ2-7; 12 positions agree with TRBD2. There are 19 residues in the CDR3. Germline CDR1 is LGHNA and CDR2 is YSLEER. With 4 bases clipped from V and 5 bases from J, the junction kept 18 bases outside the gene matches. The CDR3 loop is CASSLYRGLAGGPGDEQYF. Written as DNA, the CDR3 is TGCGCCAGCAGCCTCTACAGGGGTCTAGCGGGAGGGCCGGGCGACGAGCAGTACTTC.

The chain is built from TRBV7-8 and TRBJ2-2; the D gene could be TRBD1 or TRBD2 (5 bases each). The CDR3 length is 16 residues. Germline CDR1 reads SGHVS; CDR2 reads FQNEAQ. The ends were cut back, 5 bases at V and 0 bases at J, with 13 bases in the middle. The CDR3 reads CASSVLGTANTGELFF. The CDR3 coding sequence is TGTGCCAGCAGCGTTCTGGGGACCGCGAACACCGGGGAGCTGTTTTTT.

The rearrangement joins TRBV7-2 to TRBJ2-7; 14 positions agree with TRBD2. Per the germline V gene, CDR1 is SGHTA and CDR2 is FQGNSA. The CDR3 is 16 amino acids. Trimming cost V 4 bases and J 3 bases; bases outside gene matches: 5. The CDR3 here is CASSSRLAGGNYEQYF. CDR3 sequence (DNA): TGTGCCAGCAGCTCCAGACTAGCGGGAGGGAACTACGAGCAGTACTTC.

Here the CDR3 DNA reads TGTGCCAGCAGTTCCCAGGGAAACTATGGCTACACCTTC. It specifies CASSSQGNYGYTF. The V gene is TRBV7-9, the J gene TRBJ1-2; the D gene is possibly TRBD1 (5 bases). Trimming removed 6 bases from V and 2 bases from J, with 10 bases in between. The CDR3 has 13 residues. CDR1 and CDR2 from the germline V gene are SEHNR and FQNEAQ (reference sequence).

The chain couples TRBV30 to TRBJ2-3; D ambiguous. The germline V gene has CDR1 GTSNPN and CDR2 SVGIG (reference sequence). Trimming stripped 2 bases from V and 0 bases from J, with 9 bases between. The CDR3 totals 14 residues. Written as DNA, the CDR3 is TGTGCCTGGAGTTACTCAGCAAGCACAGATACGCAGTATTTT. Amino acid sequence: CAWSYSASTDTQYF.

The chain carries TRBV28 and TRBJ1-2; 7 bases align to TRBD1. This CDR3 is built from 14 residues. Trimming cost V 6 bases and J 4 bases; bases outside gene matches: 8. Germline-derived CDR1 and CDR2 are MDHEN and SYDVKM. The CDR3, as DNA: TGTGCCAGCAGACTAGGACAGGCCACCTATGGCTACACCTTC. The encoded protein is CASRLGQATYGYTF.

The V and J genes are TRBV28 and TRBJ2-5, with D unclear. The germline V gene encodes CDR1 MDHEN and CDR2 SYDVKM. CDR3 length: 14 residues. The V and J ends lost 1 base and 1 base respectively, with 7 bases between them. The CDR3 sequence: CASSLSASQETQYF. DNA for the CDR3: TGTGCCAGCAGTTTATCTGCCAGCCAAGAGACCCAGTACTTC.

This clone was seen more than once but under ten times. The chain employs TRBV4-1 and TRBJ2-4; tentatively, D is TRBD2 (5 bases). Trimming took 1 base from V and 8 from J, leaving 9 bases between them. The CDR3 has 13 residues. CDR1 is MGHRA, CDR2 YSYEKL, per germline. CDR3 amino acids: CASSQVRRDIQYF. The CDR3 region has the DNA TGCGCCAGCAGCCAAGTAAGGCGGGACATTCAGTACTTC.

Here the CDR3 reads CASSFRQAASYEQYF. CDR3 in DNA: TGTGCCAGCAGTTTTCGGCAGGCGGCCTCCTACGAGCAGTACTTC. The chain carries TRBV27 and TRBJ2-7; D is unresolved. The V gene's germline CDR1 is MNHEY and CDR2 SMNVEV (reference sequence). The CDR3 has 15 amino acids. The V end was cut by 3 bases, the J end by 0 bases, with 12 bases between.

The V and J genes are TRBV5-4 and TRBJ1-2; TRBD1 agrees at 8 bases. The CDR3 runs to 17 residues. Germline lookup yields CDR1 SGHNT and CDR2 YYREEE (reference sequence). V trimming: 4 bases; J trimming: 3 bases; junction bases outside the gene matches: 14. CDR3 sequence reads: CASSGRRSGGFDYGYTF. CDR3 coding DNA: TGTGCCAGCAGCGGTAGAAGGTCAGGGGGCTTCGACTATGGCTACACCTTC.

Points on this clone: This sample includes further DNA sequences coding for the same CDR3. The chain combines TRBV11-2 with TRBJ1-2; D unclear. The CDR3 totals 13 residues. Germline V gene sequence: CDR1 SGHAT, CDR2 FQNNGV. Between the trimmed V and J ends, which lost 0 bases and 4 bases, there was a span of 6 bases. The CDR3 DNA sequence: TGTGCCAGCAGCTTAGACACCGCCTATGGCTACACCTTC. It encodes CASSLDTAYGYTF.

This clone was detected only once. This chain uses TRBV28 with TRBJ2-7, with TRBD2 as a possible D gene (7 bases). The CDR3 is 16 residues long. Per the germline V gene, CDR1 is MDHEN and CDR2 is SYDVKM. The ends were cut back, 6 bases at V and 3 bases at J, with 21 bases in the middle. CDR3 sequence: CASRGTGGEGNYEQYF. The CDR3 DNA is TGTGCCAGCAGAGGCACGGGGGGCGAAGGCAACTACGAGCAGTACTTC.

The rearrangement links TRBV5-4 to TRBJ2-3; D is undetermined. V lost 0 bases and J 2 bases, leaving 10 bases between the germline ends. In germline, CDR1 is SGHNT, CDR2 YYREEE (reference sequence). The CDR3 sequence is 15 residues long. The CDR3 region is CASSLVDGVTDTQYF. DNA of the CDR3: TGTGCCAGCAGCTTGGTTGATGGAGTCACAGATACGCAGTATTTT. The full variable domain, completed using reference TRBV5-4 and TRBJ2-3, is ETGVTQSPTHLIKTRGQQVTLRCSSQSGHNTVSWYQQALGQGPQFIFQYYREEENGRGNFPPRFSGLQFPNYSSELNVNALELDDSALYLCASSLVDGVTDTQYFGPGTRLTVL.

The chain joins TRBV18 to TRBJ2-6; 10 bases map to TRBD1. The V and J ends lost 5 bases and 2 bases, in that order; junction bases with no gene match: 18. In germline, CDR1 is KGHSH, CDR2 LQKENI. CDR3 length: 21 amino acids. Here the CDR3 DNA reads TGTGCCAGCTCATCATACACTGGTCTCGGAGACAGGGGGCCTGGGGCCAACGTCCTGACTTTC. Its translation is CASSSYTGLGDRGPGANVLTF.

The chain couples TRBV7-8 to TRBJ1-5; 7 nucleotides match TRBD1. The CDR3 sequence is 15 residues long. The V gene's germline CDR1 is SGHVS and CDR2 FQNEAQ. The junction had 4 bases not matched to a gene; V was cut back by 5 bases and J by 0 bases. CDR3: CASSPGQVSNQPQHF. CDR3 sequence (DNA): TGTGCCAGCAGCCCTGGACAGGTTAGCAATCAGCCCCAGCATTTT.

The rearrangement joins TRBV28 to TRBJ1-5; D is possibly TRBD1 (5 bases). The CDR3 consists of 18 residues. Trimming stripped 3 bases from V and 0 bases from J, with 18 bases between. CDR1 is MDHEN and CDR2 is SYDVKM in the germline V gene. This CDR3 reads CASSLWQGSDYSNQPQHF. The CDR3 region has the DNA TGTGCCAGCAGTTTGTGGCAGGGAAGTGACTATAGCAATCAGCCCCAGCATTTT.

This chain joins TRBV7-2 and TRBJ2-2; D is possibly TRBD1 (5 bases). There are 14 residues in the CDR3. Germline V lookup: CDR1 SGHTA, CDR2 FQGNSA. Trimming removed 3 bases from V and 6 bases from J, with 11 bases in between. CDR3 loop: CASSFVGHSGELFF. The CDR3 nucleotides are TGTGCCAGCAGCTTCGTGGGGCATTCCGGGGAGCTGTTTTTT.

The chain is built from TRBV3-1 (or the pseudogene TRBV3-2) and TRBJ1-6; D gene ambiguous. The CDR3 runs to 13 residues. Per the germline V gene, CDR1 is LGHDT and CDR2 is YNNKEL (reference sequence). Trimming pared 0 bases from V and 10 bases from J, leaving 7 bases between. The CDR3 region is CASSQDSTSPLHF. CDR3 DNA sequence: TGTGCCAGCAGCCAAGATTCAACGTCACCCCTCCACTTT.

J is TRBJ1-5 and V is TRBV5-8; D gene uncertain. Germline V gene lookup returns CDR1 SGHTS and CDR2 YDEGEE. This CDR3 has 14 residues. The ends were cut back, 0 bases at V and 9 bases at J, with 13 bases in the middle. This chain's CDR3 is CASSLALTSTPQHF. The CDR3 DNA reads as TGTGCCAGCAGCTTGGCTCTCACCAGTACGCCCCAGCATTTT.

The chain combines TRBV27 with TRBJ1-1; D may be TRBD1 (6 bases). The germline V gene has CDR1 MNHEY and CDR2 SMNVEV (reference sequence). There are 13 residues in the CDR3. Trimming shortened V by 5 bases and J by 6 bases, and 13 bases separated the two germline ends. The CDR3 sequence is CASSPSGVAEAFF. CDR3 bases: TGTGCCAGCAGTCCCTCAGGGGTAGCTGAAGCTTTCTTT.

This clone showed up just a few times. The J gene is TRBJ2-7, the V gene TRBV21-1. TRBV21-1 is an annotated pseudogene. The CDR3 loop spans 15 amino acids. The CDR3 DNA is TGTGCCAGCAGCAAACGGCAAGACCGTTTCTACGAGCAGTACTTC. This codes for CASSKRQDRFYEQYF.

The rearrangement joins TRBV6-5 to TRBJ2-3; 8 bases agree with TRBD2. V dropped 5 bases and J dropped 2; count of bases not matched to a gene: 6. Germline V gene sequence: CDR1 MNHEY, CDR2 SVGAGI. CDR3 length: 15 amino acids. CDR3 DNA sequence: TGTGCCAGCAGTCATGGGACTAGGAACACAGATACGCAGTATTTT. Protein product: CASSHGTRNTDTQYF.

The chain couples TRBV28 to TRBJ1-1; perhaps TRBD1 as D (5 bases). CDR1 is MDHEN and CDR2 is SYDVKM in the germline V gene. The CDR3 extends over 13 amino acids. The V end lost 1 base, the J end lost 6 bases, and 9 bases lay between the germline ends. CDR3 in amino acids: CASSLLGRSEAFF. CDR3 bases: TGTGCCAGCAGTTTATTGGGGCGCTCTGAAGCTTTCTTT.